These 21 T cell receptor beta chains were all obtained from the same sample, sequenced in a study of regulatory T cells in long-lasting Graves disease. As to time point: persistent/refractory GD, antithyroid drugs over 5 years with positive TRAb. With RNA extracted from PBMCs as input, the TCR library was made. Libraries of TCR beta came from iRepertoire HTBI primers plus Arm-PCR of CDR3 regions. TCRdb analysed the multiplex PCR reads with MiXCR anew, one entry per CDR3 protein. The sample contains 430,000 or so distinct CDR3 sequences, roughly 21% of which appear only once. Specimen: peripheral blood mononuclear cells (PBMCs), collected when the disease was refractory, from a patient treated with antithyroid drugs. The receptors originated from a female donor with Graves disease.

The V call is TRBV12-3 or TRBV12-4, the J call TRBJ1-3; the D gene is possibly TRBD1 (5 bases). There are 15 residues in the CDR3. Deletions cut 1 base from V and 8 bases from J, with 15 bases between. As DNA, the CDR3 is TGTGCCAGCAGTTTAGGATGGGGAGGGACGGACACCATATATTTT. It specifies CASSLGWGGTDTIYF.

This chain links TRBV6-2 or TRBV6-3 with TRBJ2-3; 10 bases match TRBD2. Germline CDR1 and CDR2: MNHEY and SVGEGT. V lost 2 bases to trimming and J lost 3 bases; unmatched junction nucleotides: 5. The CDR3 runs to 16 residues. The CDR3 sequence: CASSYTPGLATDTQYF. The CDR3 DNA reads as TGTGCCAGCAGTTACACTCCGGGACTAGCGACAGATACGCAGTATTTT.

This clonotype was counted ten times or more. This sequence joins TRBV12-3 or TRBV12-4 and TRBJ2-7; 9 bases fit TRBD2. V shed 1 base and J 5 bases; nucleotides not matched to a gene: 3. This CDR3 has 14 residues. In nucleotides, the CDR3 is TGTGCCAGCAGTTTAGTAGCGGGAGTAAACGAGCAGTACTTC. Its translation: CASSLVAGVNEQYF.

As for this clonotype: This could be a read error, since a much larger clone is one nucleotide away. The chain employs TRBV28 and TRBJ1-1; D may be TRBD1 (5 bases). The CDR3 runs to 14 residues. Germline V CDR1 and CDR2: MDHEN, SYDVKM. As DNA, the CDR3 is TGTGCCAGCAGCCAAACCGACAGAAACACTGAAGCTTCCTTT. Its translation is CASSQTDRNTEASF.

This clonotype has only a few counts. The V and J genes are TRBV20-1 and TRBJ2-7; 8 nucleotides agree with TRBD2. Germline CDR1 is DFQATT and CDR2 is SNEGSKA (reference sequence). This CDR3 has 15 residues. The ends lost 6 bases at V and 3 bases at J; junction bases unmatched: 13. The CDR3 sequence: CSALIRGTRRYEQYF. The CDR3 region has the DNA TGCAGTGCACTCATTCGCGGGACTAGACGCTACGAGCAGTACTTC.

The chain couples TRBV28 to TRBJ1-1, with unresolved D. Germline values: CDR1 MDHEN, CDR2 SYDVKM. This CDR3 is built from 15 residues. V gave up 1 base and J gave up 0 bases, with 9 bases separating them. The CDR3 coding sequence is TGTGCCAGCAGTTTATATGTGCAGATGAACACTGAAGCTTTCTTT. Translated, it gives CASSLYVQMNTEAFF.

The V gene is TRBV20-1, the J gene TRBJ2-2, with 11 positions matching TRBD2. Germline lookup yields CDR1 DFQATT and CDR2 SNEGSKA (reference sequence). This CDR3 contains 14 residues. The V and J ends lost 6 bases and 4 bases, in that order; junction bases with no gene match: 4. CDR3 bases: TGCAGTGCCACTAGCGGGGGAATCACCGGGGAGCTGTTTTTT. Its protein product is CSATSGGITGELFF.

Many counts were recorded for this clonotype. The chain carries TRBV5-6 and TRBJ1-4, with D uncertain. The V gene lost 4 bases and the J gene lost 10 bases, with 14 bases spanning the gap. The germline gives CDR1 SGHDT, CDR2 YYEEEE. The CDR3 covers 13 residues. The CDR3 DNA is TGTGCCAGCAGCCAAACACCTGACGGAAAACTGTTTTTT. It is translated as CASSQTPDGKLFF.

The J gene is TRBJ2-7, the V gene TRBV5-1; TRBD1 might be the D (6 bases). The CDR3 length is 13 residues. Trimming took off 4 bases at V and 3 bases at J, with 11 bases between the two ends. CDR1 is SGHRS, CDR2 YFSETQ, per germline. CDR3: CASSVTGNYEQYF. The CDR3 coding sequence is TGCGCCAGCAGCGTTACAGGGAACTACGAGCAGTACTTC.

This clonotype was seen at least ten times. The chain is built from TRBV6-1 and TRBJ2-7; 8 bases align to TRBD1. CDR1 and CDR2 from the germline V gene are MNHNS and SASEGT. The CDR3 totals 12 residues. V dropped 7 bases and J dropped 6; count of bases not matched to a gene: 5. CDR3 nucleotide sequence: TGTGCCAGCAAGACAGGGGTGGGCGAGCAGTACTTC. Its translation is CASKTGVGEQYF.

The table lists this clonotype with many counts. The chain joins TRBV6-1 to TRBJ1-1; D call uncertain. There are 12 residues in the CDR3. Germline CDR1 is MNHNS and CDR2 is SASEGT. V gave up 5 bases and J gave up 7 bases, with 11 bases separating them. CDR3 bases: TGTGCCAGCAGTCCTTCCTGGAGTGAAGCTTTCTTT. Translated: CASSPSWSEAFF.

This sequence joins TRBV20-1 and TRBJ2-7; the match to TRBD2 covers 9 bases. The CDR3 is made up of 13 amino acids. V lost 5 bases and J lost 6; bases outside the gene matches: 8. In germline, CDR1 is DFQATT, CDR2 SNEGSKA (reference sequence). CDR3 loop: CSAAMGLASEQYF. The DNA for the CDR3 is TGCAGTGCTGCAATGGGACTAGCTTCCGAGCAGTACTTC.

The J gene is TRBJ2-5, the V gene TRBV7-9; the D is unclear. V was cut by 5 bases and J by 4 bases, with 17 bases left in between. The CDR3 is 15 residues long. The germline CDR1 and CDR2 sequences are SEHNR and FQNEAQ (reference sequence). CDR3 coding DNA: TGTGCCAGCAGCCCATCCGGGTCGCCCGGAGAGACCCAGTACTTC. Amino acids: CASSPSGSPGETQYF.

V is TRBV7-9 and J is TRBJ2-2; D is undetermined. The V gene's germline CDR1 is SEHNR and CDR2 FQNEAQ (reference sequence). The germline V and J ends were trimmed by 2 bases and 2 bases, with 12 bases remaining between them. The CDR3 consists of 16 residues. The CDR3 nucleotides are TGTGCCAGCAGCTTACGGGCAGGCGCAAACACCGGGGAGCTGTTTTTT. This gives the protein CASSLRAGANTGELFF.

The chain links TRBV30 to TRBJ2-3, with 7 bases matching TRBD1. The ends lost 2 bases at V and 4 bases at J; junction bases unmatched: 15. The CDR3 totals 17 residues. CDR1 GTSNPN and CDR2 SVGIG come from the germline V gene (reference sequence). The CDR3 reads CAWSRSNRGPRADTQYF. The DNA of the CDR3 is TGTGCCTGGAGTAGGTCCAACAGGGGACCCCGAGCAGATACGCAGTATTTT.

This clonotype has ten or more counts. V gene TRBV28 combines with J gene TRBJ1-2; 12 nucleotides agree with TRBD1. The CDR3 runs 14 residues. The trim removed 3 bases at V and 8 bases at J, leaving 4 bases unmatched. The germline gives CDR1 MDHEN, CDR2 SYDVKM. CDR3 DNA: TGTGCCAGCAGTTTGGGACAGGGGGCGCGCGGCTACACCTTC. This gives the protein CASSLGQGARGYTF.

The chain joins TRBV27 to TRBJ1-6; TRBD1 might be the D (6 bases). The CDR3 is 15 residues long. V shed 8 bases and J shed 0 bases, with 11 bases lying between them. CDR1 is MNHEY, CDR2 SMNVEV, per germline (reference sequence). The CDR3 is CASSGRGSYNSPLHF. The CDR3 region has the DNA TGTGCCAGCTCCGGCAGGGGCTCCTATAATTCACCCCTCCACTTT.

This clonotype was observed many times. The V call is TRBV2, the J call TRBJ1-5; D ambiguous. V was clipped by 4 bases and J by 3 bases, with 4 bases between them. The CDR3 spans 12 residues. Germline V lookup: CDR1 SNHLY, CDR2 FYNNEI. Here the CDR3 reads CASSAANQPQHF. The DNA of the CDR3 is TGTGCCAGCAGTGCCGCCAATCAGCCCCAGCATTTT. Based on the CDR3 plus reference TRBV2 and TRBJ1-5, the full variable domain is EPEVTQTPSHQVTQMGQEVILRCVPISNHLYFYWYRQILGQKVEFLVSFYNNEISEKSEIFDDQFSVERPDGSNFTLKIRSTKLEDSAMYFCASSAANQPQHFGDGTRLSIL.

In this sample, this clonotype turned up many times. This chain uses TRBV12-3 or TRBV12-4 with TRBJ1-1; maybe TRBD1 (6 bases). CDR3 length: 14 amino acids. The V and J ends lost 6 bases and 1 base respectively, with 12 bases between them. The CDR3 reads CASSEGGPNTEAFF. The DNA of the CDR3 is TGTGCCAGCAGCGAAGGGGGTCCGAACACTGAAGCTTTCTTT.

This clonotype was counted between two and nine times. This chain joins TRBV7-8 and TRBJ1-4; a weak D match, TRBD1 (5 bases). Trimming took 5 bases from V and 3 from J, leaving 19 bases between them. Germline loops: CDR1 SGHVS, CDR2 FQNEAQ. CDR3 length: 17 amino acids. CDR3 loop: CASSPNRFRASNEKLFF. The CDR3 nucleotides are TGTGCCAGCAGCCCTAATCGGTTCAGGGCGTCTAATGAAAAACTGTTTTTT.

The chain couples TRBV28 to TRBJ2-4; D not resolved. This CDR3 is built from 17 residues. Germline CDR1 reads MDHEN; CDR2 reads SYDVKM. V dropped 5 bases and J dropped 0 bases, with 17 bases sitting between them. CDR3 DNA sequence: TGTGCCAGCAGTACCCGTACTGAGCTTCTAGCCAAAAACATTCAGTACTTC. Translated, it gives CASSTRTELLAKNIQYF.